The rows below give T cell receptor beta chains drawn from one sample of a study of response to subunit inactivated influenza vaccine. TCRdb used MiXCR to reprocess the RT-PCR reads, holding one entry per CDR3 protein. Of 290,000 or so distinct CDR3 sequences in the sample, over 20% are singletons; the top ten hold about a tenth. The sample in question was PBMCs from blood, obtained 21 months after vaccination. These receptors came from a man between 45 and 75 years old who received an inactivated influenza vaccine. Both conserved end residues are part of each CDR3. The D gene is left open where the match is weak. Size values are once, few and many counts, or a class for expanded clones, and some rows have none.

d_call	clone_size	v_call	j_call	cdr3_aa	cdr3_nt
TRBD1	NA	TRBV12-3/TRBV12-4	TRBJ1-1	CASSRDRATEAFF	TGTGCCAGCAGCAGGGACAGGGCCACTGAAGCTTTCTTT
TRBD2	few	TRBV2	TRBJ2-1	CASSGGLAGVGNEQFF	TGTGCCAGCAGTGGAGGACTAGCGGGAGTGGGCAATGAGCAGTTCTTC
TRBD2	once	TRBV7-9	TRBJ2-3	CASIGKRLAGSDTQYF	TGTGCCAGCATCGGAAAAAGACTAGCGGGTTCAGATACGCAGTATTTT
NA	NA	TRBV5-1	TRBJ2-7	CASSLAEGPYEQYF	TGCGCCAGCAGCTTGGCCGAGGGGCCCTACGAGCAGTACTTC
NA	NA	TRBV30	TRBJ2-5	CAWSVRLWGQETQYF	TGTGCCTGGAGTGTCCGATTGTGGGGGCAAGAGACCCAGTACTTC
NA	NA	TRBV20-1	TRBJ2-1	CSARLPYRTPGFMDEQFF	TGCAGTGCTAGACTCCCGTACAGGACCCCGGGGTTCATGGATGAGCAGTTCTTC
NA	few	TRBV20-1	TRBJ2-7	CSASLRVSSYEQYF	TGCAGTGCTAGTCTCCGTGTTTCCTCCTACGAGCAGTACTTC
NA	few	TRBV6-5	TRBJ2-2	CASSYGTLNTGELFF	TGTGCCAGCAGTTACGGGACCCTCAACACCGGGGAGCTGTTTTTT
NA	NA	TRBV12-3/TRBV12-4	TRBJ2-3	CASRDSFSTDTQYF	TGTGCCAGCAGGGATTCTTTTAGCACAGATACGCAGTATTTT
NA	NA	TRBV28	TRBJ2-2	CASSLSQGLTGELFF	TGTGCCAGCAGTTTATCACAGGGTCTCACCGGGGAGCTGTTTTTT
TRBD1	few	TRBV20-1	TRBJ2-5	CSAPGQGVETQYF	TGCAGTGCTCCGGGACAGGGGGTAGAGACCCAGTACTTC
NA	NA	TRBV7-8	TRBJ1-3	CASHPTGSSSGNTIYF	TGTGCCAGCCACCCCACGGGGAGCAGCTCTGGAAACACCATATATTTT
TRBD1	NA	TRBV20-1	TRBJ1-2	CSAHQGDGYTF	TGCAGTGCTCATCAGGGGGATGGCTACACCTTC
TRBD1	NA	TRBV4-1	TRBJ1-2	CASSREGARYGYTF	TGCGCCAGCAGCCGCGAGGGGGCTAGGTATGGCTACACCTTC
TRBD1	many	TRBV12-3/TRBV12-4	TRBJ1-5	CASTQGTGVQPQHF	TGTGCCAGCACCCAGGGGACAGGGGTGCAGCCCCAGCATTTT
TRBD1	few	TRBV20-1	TRBJ1-6	CSAHAQGFPNSPLHF	TGCAGTGCCCACGCACAGGGGTTCCCCAATTCACCCCTCCACTTT